These T cell receptor beta chains were read from a single sample in a study of identical twins. TCRdb analysed the 5' RACE reads with MiXCR anew, one entry per CDR3 protein. The sample consists of about 570,000 distinct CDR3 sequences, 9.6% of them appearing once. A further study also used this sample, focusing on yellow fever vaccine responses in identical twins.

Sequencing was performed on PBMCs. Receptor source: a woman in her late teens or twenties in good health. Each CDR3 is given with its conserved first and last residue. D genes are given only for firm matches. Size is omitted from some rows. Given values are once, few, many or a class for expanded clones.

>few|NA|TRBV25-1|TRBJ2-7
CASSYPSWRGLYEQYF
TGTGCCAGCAGTTATCCGTCCTGGCGGGGTCTCTACGAGCAGTACTTC
>few|NA|TRBV20-1|TRBJ2-5
CSANVGQETQYF
TGCAGTGCTAACGTTGGCCAAGAGACCCAGTACTTC
>NA|NA|TRBV12-3/TRBV12-4|TRBJ2-7
CASRRAERSYEQYF
TGTGCCAGCAGACGGGCCGAACGATCCTACGAGCAGTACTTC
>few|NA|TRBV12-3/TRBV12-4|TRBJ1-2
CASSQYSETGSSYGYTF
TGTGCCAGCAGTCAATATTCCGAAACCGGGTCGAGCTATGGCTACACCTTC
>few|TRBD2|TRBV6-5|TRBJ2-3
CASRTSLDTQYF
TGTGCCAGCAGGACTAGCTTAGATACGCAGTATTTT
>NA|TRBD2|TRBV5-1|TRBJ2-2
CASSKDSGTTGELFF
TGCGCCAGCAGCAAAGATAGCGGGACGACCGGGGAGCTGTTTTTT
>few|NA|TRBV3-1|TRBJ1-5
CASSQGGSGVNQPQHF
TGTGCCAGCAGCCAAGGAGGTTCAGGAGTCAATCAGCCCCAGCATTTT
>NA|TRBD1|TRBV20-1|TRBJ2-3
CSVTGQGFVDTQYF
TGCAGTGTTACGGGACAGGGGTTTGTAGATACGCAGTATTTT
>few|NA|TRBV20-1|TRBJ1-6
CSARDERGVPLHF
TGCAGTGCTAGAGACGAGCGGGGGGTACCCCTCCACTTT
>many|NA|TRBV7-9|TRBJ2-7
CASSEIPGQSSYEQYF
TGTGCCAGCAGCGAGATCCCTGGACAGAGCTCCTACGAGCAGTACTTC
>NA|TRBD1|TRBV20-1|TRBJ2-7
CSARDEGQGSFYEQYF
TGCAGTGCTAGAGATGAGGGACAGGGGTCCTTCTACGAGCAGTACTTC
>NA|NA|TRBV20-1|TRBJ2-3
CSARTPPTDTQYF
TGCAGTGCTAGAACTCCACCCACAGATACGCAGTATTTT
>many|TRBD2|TRBV15|TRBJ2-2
CATSREREGQSGELFF
TGTGCCACCAGCAGAGAGCGGGAGGGCCAATCCGGGGAGCTGTTTTTT
>many|NA|TRBV25-1|TRBJ2-2
CASSRVFGELFF
TGTGCCAGCAGTAGGGTGTTCGGGGAGCTGTTTTTT
>many|NA|TRBV20-1|TRBJ2-1
CSARDQVREVEQFF
TGCAGTGCTAGAGATCAGGTGCGGGAAGTTGAGCAGTTCTTC
>NA|NA|TRBV29-1|TRBJ2-1
CSVPLVREQFF
TGCAGCGTGCCACTAGTCCGGGAGCAGTTCTTC
>NA|NA|TRBV12-3/TRBV12-4|TRBJ2-3
CASILGSTDTQYF
TGTGCCAGCATCCTCGGCTCCACAGATACGCAGTATTTT